One TCR beta chain is described in this entry. This entry comes from a study of control samples from healthy donors and cancer patients. Germline assignment: CDR1 SGHVS and CDR2 FQNEAQ. Deletions cut 3 bases from V and 2 bases from J, with 11 bases between. CDR3 length: 14 amino acids. TCRdb keeps only in-frame clones here, not all; method: immunoSEQ multiplex PCR. The data contain 65,000 to 70,000 clones, around 84% of them singletons. This sequence was found in a woman aged 45-60 years with lung cancer. The chain couples TRBV7-8 to TRBJ2-7; the D is unclear. The sample taken for sequencing was PBMCs. CDR3 sequence reads: CASSLTDATYEQYF. The CDR3 nucleotides read TGTGCCAGCAGCTTGACGGATGCAACCTACGAGCAGTACTTC. The full variable domain, completed using reference TRBV7-8 and TRBJ2-7, is GAGVSQSPRYKVAKRGQDVALRCDPISGHVSLFWYQQALGQGPEFLTYFQNEAQLDKSGLPSDRFFAERPEGSVSTLKIQRTQQEDSAVYLCASSLTDATYEQYFGPGTRLTVT.